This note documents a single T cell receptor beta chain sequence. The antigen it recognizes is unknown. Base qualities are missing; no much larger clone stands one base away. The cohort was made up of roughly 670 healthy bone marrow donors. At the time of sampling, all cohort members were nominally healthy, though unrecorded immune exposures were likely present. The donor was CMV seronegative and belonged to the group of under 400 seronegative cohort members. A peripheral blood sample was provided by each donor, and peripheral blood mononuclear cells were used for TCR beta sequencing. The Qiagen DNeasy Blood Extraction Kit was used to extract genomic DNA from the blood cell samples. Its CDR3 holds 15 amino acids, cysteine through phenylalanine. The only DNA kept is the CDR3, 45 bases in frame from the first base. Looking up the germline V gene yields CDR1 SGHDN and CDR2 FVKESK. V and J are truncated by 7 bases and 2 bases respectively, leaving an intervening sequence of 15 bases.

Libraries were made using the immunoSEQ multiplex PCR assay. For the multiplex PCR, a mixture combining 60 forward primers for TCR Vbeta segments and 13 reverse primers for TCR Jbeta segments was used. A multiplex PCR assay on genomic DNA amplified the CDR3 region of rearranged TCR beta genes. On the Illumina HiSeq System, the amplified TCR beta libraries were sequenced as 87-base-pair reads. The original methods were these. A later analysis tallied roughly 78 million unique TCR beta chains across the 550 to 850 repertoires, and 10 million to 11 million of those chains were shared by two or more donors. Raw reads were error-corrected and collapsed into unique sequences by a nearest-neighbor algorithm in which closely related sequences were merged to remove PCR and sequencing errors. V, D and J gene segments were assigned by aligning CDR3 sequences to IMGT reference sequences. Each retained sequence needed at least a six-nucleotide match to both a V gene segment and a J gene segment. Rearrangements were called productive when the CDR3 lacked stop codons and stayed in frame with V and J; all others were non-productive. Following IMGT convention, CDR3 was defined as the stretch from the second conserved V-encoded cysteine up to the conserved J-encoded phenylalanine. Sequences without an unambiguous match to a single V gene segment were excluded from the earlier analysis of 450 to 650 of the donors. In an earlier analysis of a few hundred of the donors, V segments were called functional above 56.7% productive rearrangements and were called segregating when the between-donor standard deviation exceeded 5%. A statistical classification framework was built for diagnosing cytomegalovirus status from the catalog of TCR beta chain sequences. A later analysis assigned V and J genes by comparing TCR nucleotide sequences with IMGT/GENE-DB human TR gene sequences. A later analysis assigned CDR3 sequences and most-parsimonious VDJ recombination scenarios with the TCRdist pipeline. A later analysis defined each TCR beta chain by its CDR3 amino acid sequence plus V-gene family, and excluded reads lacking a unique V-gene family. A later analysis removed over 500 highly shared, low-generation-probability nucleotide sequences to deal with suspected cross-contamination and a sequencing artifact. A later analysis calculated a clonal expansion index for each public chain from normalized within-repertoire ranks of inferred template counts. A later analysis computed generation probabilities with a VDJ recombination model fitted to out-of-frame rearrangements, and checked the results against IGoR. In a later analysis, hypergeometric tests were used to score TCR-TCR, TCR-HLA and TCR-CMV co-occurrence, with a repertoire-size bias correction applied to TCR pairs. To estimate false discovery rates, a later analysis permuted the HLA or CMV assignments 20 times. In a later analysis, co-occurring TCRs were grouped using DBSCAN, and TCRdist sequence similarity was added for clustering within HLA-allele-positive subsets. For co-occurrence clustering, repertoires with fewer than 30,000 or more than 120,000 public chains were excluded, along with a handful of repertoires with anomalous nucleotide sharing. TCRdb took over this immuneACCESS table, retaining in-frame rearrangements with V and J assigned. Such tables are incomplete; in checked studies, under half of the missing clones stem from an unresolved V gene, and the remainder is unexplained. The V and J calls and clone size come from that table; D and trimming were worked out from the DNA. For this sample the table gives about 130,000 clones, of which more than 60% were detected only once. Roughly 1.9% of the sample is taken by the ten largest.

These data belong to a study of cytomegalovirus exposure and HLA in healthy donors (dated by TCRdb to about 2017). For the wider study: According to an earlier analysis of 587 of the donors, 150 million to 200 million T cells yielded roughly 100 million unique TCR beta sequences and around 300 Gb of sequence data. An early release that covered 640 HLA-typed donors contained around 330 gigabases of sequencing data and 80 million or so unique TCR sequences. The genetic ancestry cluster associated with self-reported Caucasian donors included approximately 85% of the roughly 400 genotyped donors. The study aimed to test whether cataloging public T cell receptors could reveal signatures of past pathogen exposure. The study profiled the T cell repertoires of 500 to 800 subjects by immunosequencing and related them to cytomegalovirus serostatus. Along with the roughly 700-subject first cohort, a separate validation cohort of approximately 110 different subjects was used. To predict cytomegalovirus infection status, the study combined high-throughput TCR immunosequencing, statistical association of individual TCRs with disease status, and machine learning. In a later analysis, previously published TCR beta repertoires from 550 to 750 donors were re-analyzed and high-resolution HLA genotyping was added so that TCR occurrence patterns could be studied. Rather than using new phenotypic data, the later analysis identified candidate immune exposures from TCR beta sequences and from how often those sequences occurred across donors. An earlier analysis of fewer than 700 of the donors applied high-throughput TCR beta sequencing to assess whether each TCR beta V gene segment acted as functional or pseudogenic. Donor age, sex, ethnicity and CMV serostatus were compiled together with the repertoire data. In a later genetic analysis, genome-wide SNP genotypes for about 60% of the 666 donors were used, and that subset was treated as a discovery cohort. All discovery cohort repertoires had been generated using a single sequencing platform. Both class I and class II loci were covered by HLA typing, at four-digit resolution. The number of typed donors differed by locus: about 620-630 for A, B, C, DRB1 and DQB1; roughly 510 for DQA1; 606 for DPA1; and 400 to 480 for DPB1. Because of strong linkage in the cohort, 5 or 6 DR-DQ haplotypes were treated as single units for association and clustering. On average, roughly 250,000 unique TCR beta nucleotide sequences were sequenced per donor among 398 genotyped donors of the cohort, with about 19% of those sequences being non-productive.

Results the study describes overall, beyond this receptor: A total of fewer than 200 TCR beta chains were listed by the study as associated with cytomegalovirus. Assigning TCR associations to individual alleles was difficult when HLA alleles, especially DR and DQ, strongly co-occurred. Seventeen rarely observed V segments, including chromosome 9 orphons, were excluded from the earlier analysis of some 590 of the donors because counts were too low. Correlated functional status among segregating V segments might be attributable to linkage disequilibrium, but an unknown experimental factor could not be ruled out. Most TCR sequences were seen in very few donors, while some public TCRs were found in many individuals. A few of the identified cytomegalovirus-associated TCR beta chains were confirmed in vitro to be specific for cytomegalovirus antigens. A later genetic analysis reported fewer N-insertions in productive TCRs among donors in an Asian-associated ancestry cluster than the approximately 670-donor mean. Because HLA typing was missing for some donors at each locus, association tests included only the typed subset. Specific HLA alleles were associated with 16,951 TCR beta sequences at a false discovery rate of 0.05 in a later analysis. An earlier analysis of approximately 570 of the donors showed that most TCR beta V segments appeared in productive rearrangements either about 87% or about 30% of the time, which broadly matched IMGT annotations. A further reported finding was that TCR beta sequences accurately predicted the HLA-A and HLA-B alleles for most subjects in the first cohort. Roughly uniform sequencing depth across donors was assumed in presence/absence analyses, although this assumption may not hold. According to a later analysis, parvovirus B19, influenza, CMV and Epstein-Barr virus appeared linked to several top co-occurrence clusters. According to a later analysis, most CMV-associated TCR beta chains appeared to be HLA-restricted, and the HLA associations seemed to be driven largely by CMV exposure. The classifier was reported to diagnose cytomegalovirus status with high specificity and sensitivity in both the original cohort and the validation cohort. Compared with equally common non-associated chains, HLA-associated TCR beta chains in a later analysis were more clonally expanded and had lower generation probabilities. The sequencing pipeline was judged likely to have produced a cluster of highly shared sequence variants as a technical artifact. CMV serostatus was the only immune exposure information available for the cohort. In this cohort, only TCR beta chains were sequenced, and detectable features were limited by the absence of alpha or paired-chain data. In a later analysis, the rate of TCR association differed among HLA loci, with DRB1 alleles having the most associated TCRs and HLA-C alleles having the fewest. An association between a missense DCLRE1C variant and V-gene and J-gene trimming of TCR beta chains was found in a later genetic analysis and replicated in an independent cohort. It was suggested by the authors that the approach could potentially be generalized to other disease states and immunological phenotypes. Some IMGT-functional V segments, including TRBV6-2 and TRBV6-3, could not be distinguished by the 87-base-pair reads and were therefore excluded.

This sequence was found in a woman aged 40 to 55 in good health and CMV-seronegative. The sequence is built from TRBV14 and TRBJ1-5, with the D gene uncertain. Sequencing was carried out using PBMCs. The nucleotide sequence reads TGTGCCAGCACAGTGCCCGCTGAGGGCAATCAGCCCCAGCATTTT. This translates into CASTVPAEGNQPQHF.